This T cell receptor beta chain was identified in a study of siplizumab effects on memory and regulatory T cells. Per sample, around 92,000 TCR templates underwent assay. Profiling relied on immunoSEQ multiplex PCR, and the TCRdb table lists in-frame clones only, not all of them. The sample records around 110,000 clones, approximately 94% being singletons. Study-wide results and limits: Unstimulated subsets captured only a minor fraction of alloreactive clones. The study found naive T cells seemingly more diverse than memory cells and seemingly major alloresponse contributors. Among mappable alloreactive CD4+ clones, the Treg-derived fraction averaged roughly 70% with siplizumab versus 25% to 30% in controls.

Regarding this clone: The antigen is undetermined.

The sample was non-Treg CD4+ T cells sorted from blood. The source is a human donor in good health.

CDR3 sequence: CAWSVSYTGELFF. CDR3 DNA: TGTGCCTGGAGTGTGTCCTACACCGGGGAGCTGTTTTTT. The J gene is TRBJ2-2, the V gene TRBV30, with D unresolved. The CDR3 is 13 amino acids. Trimming cost V 0 bases and J 3 bases, with 5 bases left between them. The germline gives CDR1 GTSNPN, CDR2 SVGIG (reference sequence).